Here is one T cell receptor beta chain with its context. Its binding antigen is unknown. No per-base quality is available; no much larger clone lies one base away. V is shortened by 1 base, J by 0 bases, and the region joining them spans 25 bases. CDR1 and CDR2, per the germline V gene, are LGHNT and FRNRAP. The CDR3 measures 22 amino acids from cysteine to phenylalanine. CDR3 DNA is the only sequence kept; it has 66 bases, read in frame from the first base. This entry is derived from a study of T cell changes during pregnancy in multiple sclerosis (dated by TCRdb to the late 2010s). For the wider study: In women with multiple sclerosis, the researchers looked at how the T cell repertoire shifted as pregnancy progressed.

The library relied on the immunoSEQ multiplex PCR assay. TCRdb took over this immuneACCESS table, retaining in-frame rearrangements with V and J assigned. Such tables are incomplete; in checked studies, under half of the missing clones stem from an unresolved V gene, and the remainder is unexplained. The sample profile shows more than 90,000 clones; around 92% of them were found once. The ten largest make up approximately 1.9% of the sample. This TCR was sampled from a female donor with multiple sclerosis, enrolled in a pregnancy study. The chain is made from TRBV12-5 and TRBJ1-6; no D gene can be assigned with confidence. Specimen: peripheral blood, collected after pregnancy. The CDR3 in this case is CASGLDWAYLRPDGSYNSPLHF. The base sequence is TGTGCTAGTGGTTTGGACTGGGCCTACCTCCGGCCTGACGGCTCCTATAATTCACCCCTCCACTTT.